Each of the 10 T cell receptor beta chains below was sequenced from the same sample in a study of blood T cell repertoires in COVID-19. Clones were read by immunoSEQ multiplex PCR, and TCRdb kept only the in-frame ones, dropping some. Here the sample spans around 200,000 clones, approximately 85% being singletons. Sequenced input: PBMCs or T cells enriched from blood (not recorded which). All receptors come from a man in his forties or fifties with acute COVID-19.

The chain carries TRBV7-2 and TRBJ2-7; a weak D match, TRBD2 (5 bases). The CDR3 length is 13 residues. Trimming removed 0 bases at V and 4 bases at J, with 7 bases between. Looked up from germline, CDR1 is SGHTA and CDR2 is FQGNSA. The CDR3 region has the DNA TGTGCCAGCAGCTTAGCACGGGATTACGAGCAGTACTTC. It translates to CASSLARDYEQYF.

The chain employs TRBV5-1 and TRBJ2-7; perhaps TRBD2 as D (6 bases). The CDR3 has 13 residues. Germline-derived CDR1 and CDR2 are SGHRS and YFSETQ. The V end was cut by 5 bases, the J end by 1 base, with 10 bases between. The CDR3 protein is CASRASASYEQYF. For the CDR3, the DNA is TGCGCCAGCAGGGCTAGCGCATCCTACGAGCAGTACTTC.

The V and J genes are TRBV3-1 (or the pseudogene TRBV3-2) and TRBJ1-6; 9 positions agree with TRBD1. Germline CDR1 reads LGHDT; CDR2 reads YNNKEL (reference sequence). The length of the CDR3 is 14 residues. Losses at the gene ends were 5 bases for V and 9 bases for J; bases not matched to a gene: 5. CDR3 protein: CASSSGQGGSPLHF. In nucleotides, the CDR3 is TGTGCCAGCAGCTCGGGACAGGGTGGTTCACCCCTCCACTTT.

The J gene is TRBJ2-3, the V gene TRBV27; 7 nucleotides line up with TRBD2. Trimming cost V 2 bases and J 1 base; bases outside gene matches: 6. The CDR3 is made up of 16 amino acids. Germline assignment: CDR1 MNHEY and CDR2 SMNVEV (reference sequence). The CDR3 DNA sequence: TGTGCCAGCAGTTTACTCGGCGGGAGCGGCACAGATACGCAGTATTTT. This sequence encodes CASSLLGGSGTDTQYF.

The chain uses TRBV7-3 and TRBJ2-1; 12 positions agree with TRBD2. This CDR3 has 16 amino acids. Germline V lookup: CDR1 SGHTA, CDR2 FQGTGA. The ends lost 3 bases at V and 2 bases at J; junction bases unmatched: 2. CDR3 coding DNA: TGTGCCAGCAGCTTGACTAGCGGGAGAACCTACAATGAGCAGTTCTTC. Its translation: CASSLTSGRTYNEQFF.

The chain carries TRBV5-4 and TRBJ2-1, with D possibly TRBD2 on 8 matching bases. Germline V gene lookup returns CDR1 SGHNT and CDR2 YYREEE (reference sequence). The ends were cut back, 4 bases at V and 10 bases at J, with 24 bases in the middle. The CDR3 contains 16 residues. In DNA, the CDR3 is TGTGCCAGCAGCCCCCAGGGGGGGACTAGATCGGGAGAGCAGTTCTTC. Amino acid sequence: CASSPQGGTRSGEQFF. The whole variable domain, filled in from reference TRBV5-4 and TRBJ2-1, reads ETGVTQSPTHLIKTRGQQVTLRCSSQSGHNTVSWYQQALGQGPQFIFQYYREEENGRGNFPPRFSGLQFPNYSSELNVNALELDDSALYLCASSPQGGTRSGEQFFGPGTRLTVL.

The chain links TRBV27 to TRBJ1-5; D is possibly TRBD1 (6 bases). Germline lookup yields CDR1 MNHEY and CDR2 SMNVEV (reference sequence). The CDR3 runs to 15 residues. Trimming took 3 bases from V and 9 from J, leaving 18 bases between them. CDR3 sequence: CASSFQWGQSSPQHF. CDR3 coding DNA: TGTGCCAGCAGTTTTCAGTGGGGACAATCTTCGCCCCAGCATTTT.

The chain is built from TRBV2 and TRBJ2-5, with a weak D call TRBD2 (5 bases). The germline V gene encodes CDR1 SNHLY and CDR2 FYNNEI. V shed 2 bases and J shed 7 bases, with 17 bases lying between them. CDR3 length equals 15 residues. The CDR3 DNA sequence: TGTGCCAGCAGTGAACGGACTGCCGGCGCTGGGACCCAGTACTTC. Protein sequence: CASSERTAGAGTQYF.

The chain couples TRBV7-2 to TRBJ2-7; no clear D gene. Germline V lookup: CDR1 SGHTA, CDR2 FQGNSA. The CDR3 has 12 amino acids. V was pared by 4 bases and J by 7 bases, with 11 bases between. The CDR3 nucleotides are TGTGCCAGCAGCTCCCCCCAACGGGAGCAGTACTTC. Translation: CASSSPQREQYF.

V usage is TRBV5-4 and J usage is TRBJ2-3; tentative D call: TRBD2 (7 bases). V dropped 2 bases and J dropped 4 bases, with 14 bases sitting between them. CDR3 size: 15 residues. Germline V gene data show CDR1 as SGHNT and CDR2 as YYREEE (reference sequence). DNA of the CDR3: TGTGCCAGCAGCTTTGGGGGCGGGAGATCAGATACGCAGTATTTT. This encodes CASSFGGGRSDTQYF.